One sample yielded the 12 T cell receptor beta chains listed below, sequenced in a study of cytomegalovirus exposure and HLA in healthy donors. Using immunoSEQ multiplex PCR, the repertoire was profiled, and TCRdb retains in-frame clones only, with some absent. Of 150,000 to 200,000 clones listed, about nine tenths are singletons. Sequenced input: PBMCs. The source is a man aged 18 to 35 in good health and CMV-seropositive.

Here the CDR3 reads CASSPRGTENYGYTF. The CDR3 DNA follows: TGTGCCAGCAGTCCCAGGGGAACCGAGAACTATGGCTACACCTTC. J is TRBJ1-2 and V is TRBV6-5; weak D call: TRBD1 (6 bases). The CDR3 contains 15 residues. CDR1 is MNHEY, CDR2 SVGAGI, per germline. The V and J ends lost 5 bases and 2 bases respectively, with 15 bases between them.

The J gene is TRBJ2-7, the V gene TRBV19; 9 nucleotides line up with TRBD2. Germline V gene sequence: CDR1 LNHDA, CDR2 SQIVND (reference sequence). V dropped 6 bases and J dropped 4; count of bases not matched to a gene: 7. This CDR3 has 14 residues. The CDR3 region has the DNA TGTGCCAGTAGCCCGATAGCGGGAGATTACGAGCAGTACTTC. Protein product: CASSPIAGDYEQYF.

This chain connects TRBV6-1 to TRBJ2-7, with no clear D. V lost 0 bases and J lost 6, with 12 bases in between. Germline V gene sequence: CDR1 MNHNS, CDR2 SASEGT. This CDR3 is 14 amino acids long. The CDR3 DNA is TGTGCCAGCAGTGAAGCCCTAAGCGTCCGCGAGCAGTACTTC. It is translated as CASSEALSVREQYF.

This chain joins TRBV7-6 and TRBJ2-1, with TRBD1 matching 11 bases. Germline assignment: CDR1 SGHVS and CDR2 FNYEAQ. Trimming took 4 bases from V and 0 from J; bases not matched to a gene: 20. The CDR3 sequence is 22 residues long. The CDR3 coding sequence is TGTGCCAGCAGCTCCTTCCGGACAGGGGGCTCTAGCGGGCGGGACTCCTACAATGAGCAGTTCTTC. This encodes CASSSFRTGGSSGRDSYNEQFF.

This clone was seen a single time. The chain recombines TRBV6-5 with TRBJ1-1; D possibly corresponds to TRBD1 (6 bases). V dropped 8 bases and J dropped 4 bases, with 14 bases sitting between them. The CDR3 has 13 amino acids. Looked up from germline, CDR1 is MNHEY and CDR2 is SVGAGI. The CDR3 DNA follows: TGTGCCAGCTATCCACGGGACACCACTGAAGCTTTCTTT. This translates into CASYPRDTTEAFF.

The CDR3 here is CASSEQGRPDEKLFF. The CDR3 bases are TGTGCCAGCAGTGAACAAGGGAGGCCGGATGAAAAACTGTTTTTT. The chain uses TRBV6-4 and TRBJ1-4; no clear D. This CDR3 comprises 15 residues. Trimming pared 3 bases from V and 6 bases from J, leaving 14 bases between. CDR1 is MRHNA, CDR2 SNTAGT, per germline.

This chain uses TRBV10-3 with TRBJ2-7; 7 bases line up with TRBD1. V was clipped by 7 bases and J by 7 bases; unmatched bases: 13. Germline V CDR1 and CDR2: ENHRY, SYGVKD. The CDR3 is 14 residues long. This CDR3 reads CAIMTIGTVAEQYF. As DNA, the CDR3 is TGTGCCATCATGACAATAGGGACAGTCGCGGAGCAGTACTTC.

The CDR3 DNA is TGCGCCAGCAGCCAAGTTTACGGGGAAAAGGCCTACGAGCAGTACTTC. Translation: CASSQVYGEKAYEQYF. The chain couples TRBV4-1 to TRBJ2-7, with D possibly matching TRBD2 (5 bases). Germline V gene lookup returns CDR1 MGHRA and CDR2 YSYEKL. V was shortened by 1 base and J by 2 bases, with 15 bases between the two germline ends. The CDR3 covers 16 residues.

The chain couples TRBV4-2 to TRBJ2-2; 7 nucleotides match TRBD2. The CDR3 totals 17 residues. Germline V gives CDR1 LGHNA, CDR2 YNFKEQ. V lost 0 bases and J lost 4; bases outside the gene matches: 8. CDR3 amino acids: CASSQERAGRATGELFF. CDR3 bases: TGTGCCAGCAGCCAAGAACGTGCGGGGAGGGCCACCGGGGAGCTGTTTTTT.

V usage is TRBV2 and J usage is TRBJ2-5; tentative D call: TRBD2 (6 bases). This CDR3 region has 12 residues. The V gene's germline CDR1 is SNHLY and CDR2 FYNNEI. The germline V and J ends were trimmed by 4 bases and 5 bases, with 8 bases remaining between them. The CDR3 nucleotides are TGTGCCAGCAGTGTACGGGGGGAGACCCAGTACTTC. Its protein product is CASSVRGETQYF.

In DNA, the CDR3 is TGTGCCTGGAGTGTACGGCGGGGTCGTTGGTACGAGCAGTACTTC. Protein product: CAWSVRRGRWYEQYF. The chain couples TRBV30 to TRBJ2-7; the D gene is possibly TRBD2 (6 bases). Trimming stripped 0 bases from V and 4 bases from J, with 16 bases between. Germline assignment: CDR1 GTSNPN and CDR2 SVGIG (reference sequence). The CDR3 extends over 15 amino acids.

The V call is TRBV21-1, the J call TRBJ2-1; no check of the table's D call, TRBD1, against the DNA was made. TRBV21-1 is designated a pseudogene. This CDR3 region has 12 residues. CDR3 protein: CASSRTANEQFF. CDR3 sequence (DNA): TGTGCCAGCTCCAGGACAGCCAATGAGCAGTTCTTC.